This TCR beta chain stems from a study of blood T cell repertoires in COVID-19 (dated by TCRdb to the early 2020s). Background for the entire study: Samples covering the acute and convalescent phases of COVID-19 were provided by collaborators in the United States, Italy and Spain. The material from the prospective study consisted of cDNA or gDNA derived from T cells, B-cell-depleted T cells, or PBMCs. The dataset comprised deeply sampled blood TCRbeta repertoires from subjects exposed to, actively infected with, or recovered from COVID-19. A freely available public database, intended as a resource for researchers studying the immune response to SARS-CoV-2, is where the repertoires were released. Samples came from the ongoing ImmuneRACE study (first 160 participants) plus 1,254 subjects from 6 global collaborators. The sample metadata nearly always contained a de-identified subject ID, COVID-19 status, age in years and sex. Where available, HLA class I and class II types were obtained from metadata supplied by the sample provider rather than from assay-based typing. Summary of the overall study and its limitations: The quantity of clinical and demographic metadata differed by source and by participant and was supplied without curation.

Including the terminal cysteine and phenylalanine, the CDR3 comprises 16 residues. Only the CDR3 portion is preserved as DNA: 48 bases, with reading frame beginning at the first base. The CDR1 and CDR2 encoded by the germline V gene are MNHEY and SVGAGI. The germline V and J ends show losses of 0 bases and 5 bases respectively, and no gene match explains 5 bases of the junction. One collaborating source in Seattle enrolled patients while the patients were actively infected and followed the patients over time throughout the course of disease. Whole blood was collected in K2EDTA tubes by collaborating institutions according to the institutions' own protocols. For TCRbeta analysis, collaborators shipped samples as frozen whole blood, isolated PBMCs, or DNA extracted from either of those sample types. Regarding this clone: Its cognate antigen has yet to be identified. Qualities for individual bases were not recorded, and no much larger clone is one base off.

The immunoSEQ Assay, a bias-controlled multiplex PCR, was used to amplify TCRbeta CDR3 regions from genomic DNA. The paper's data handling went like this. The number of nucleated cells in each sample was estimated from the amplification of reference gene primers within the assay. To quantify the absolute abundance of each unique TCRbeta CDR3 rearrangement, sequence reads were collapsed and filtered. Productive Simpson clonality was computed per sample as the square root of Simpson's diversity index over productive rearrangements. TCRdb stores this immuneACCESS table with in-frame sequences only. Part of the clones is absent; in the studies checked, under half of the shortfall reflects unresolved V genes, and no reason is known for the rest. The DNA was the basis for D and trimming; V, J and clone size are from that table. For this sample the table gives 200,000 to 300,000 clones, of which around 84% were detected only once. The ten largest make up roughly 5% of the sample.

Sequencing used peripheral blood. The chain is assembled from TRBV6-5 and TRBJ2-1; 9 central nucleotides agree with TRBD2. The source is a woman aged 55-69 years with COVID-19, enrolled during active disease. The base sequence is TGTGCCAGCAGTTACTCCCTAGCGGGAAATGACAATGAGCAGTTCTTC. It codes for CASSYSLAGNDNEQFF.